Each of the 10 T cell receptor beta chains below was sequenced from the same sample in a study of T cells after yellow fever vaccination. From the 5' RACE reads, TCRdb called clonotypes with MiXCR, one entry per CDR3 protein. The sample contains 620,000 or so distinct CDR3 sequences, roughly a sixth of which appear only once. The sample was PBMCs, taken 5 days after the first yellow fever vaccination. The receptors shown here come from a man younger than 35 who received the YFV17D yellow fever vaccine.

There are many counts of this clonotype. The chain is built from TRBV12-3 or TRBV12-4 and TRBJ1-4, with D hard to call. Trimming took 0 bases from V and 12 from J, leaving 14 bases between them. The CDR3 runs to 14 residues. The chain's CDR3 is CASSLARSVVELFF. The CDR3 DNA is TGTGCCAGCAGTTTAGCGCGGAGCGTGGTGGAACTGTTTTTT.

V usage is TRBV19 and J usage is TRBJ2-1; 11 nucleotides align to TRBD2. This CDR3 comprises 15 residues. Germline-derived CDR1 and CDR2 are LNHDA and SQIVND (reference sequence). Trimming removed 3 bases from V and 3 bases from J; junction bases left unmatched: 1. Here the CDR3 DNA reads TGTGCCAGTAGTATGACTAGCGGGGACTACAATGAGCAGTTCTTC. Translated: CASSMTSGDYNEQFF.

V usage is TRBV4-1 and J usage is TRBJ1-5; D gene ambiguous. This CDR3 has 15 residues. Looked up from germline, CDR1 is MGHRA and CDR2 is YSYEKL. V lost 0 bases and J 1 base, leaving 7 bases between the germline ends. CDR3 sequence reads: CASSQDSGSNQPQHF. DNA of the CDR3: TGCGCCAGCAGCCAAGATAGCGGGAGCAATCAGCCCCAGCATTTT.

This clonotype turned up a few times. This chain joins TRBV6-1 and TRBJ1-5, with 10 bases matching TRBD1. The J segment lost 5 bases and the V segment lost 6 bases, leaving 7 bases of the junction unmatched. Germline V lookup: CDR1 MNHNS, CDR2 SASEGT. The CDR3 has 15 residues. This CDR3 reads CASSRGQGGHQPQHF. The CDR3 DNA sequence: TGTGCCAGCAGCCGTGGACAGGGGGGTCATCAGCCCCAGCATTTT.

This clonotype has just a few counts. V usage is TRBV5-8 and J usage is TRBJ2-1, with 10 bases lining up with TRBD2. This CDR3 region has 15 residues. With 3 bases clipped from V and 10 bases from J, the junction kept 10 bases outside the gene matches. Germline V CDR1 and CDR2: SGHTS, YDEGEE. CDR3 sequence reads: CASSSGKRGGEEQFF. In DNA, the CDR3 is TGTGCCAGCAGCTCGGGGAAGCGGGGGGGTGAAGAGCAGTTCTTC. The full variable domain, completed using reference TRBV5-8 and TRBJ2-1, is EAGVTQSPTHLIKTRGQQATLRCSPISGHTSVYWYQQALGLGLQFLLWYDEGEERNRGNFPPRFSGRQFPNYSSELNVNALELEDSALYLCASSSGKRGGEEQFFGPGTRLTVL.

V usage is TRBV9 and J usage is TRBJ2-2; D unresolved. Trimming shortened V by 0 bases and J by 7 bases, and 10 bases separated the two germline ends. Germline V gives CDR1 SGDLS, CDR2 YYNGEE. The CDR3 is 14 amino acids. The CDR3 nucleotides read TGTGCCAGCAGCGTAGCTACGACGATCGGGGAGCTGTTTTTT. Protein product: CASSVATTIGELFF.

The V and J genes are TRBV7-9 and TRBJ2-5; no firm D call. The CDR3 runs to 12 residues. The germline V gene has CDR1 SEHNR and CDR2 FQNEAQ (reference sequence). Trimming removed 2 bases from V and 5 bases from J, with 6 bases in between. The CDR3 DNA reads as TGTGCCAGCAGCTTAAATTGGGAGACCCAGTACTTC. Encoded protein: CASSLNWETQYF.

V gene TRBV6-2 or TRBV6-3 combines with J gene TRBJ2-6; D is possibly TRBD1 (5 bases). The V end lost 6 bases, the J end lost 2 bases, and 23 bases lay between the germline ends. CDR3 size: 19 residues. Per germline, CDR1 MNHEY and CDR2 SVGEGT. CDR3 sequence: CASSYPPLIREAGANVLTF. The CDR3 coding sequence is TGTGCCAGCAGCTACCCGCCCCTTATCAGGGAAGCTGGGGCCAACGTCCTGACTTTC.

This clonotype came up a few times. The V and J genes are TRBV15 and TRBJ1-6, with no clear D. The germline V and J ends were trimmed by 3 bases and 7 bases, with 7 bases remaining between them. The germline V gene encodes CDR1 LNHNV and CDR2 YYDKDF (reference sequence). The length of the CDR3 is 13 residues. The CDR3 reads CATSSGRNSPLHF. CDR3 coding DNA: TGTGCCACCAGCAGTGGGCGAAATTCACCCCTCCACTTT. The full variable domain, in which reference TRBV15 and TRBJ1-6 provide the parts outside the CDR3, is DAMVIQNPRYQVTQFGKPVTLSCSQTLNHNVMYWYQQKSSQAPKLLFHYYDKDFNNEADTPDNFQSRRPNTSFCFLDIRSPGLGDTAMYLCATSSGRNSPLHFGNGTRLTVT.

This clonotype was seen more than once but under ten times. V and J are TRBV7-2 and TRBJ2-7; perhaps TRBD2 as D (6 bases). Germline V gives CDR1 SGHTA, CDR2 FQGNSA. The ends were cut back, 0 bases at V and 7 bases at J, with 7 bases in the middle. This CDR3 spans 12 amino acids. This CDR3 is CASSLAGREQYV. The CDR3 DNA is TGTGCCAGCAGCTTAGCTGGGAGGGAGCAGTACGTC.